This TCR beta chain is from a study of T cells in Graves' hyperthyroidism and ophthalmopathy. Study at large: Blood was drawn when the patient was first diagnosed and still untreated.

The hyperthyroidism patients had all been newly diagnosed, and their disease duration was under 2 months. Their ages ranged from 18 to 65 years. The germline V and J ends were trimmed by 0 bases and 3 bases, with 12 bases remaining between them. This CDR3 has 14 amino acids. Per the germline V gene, CDR1 is DFQATT and CDR2 is SNEGSKA (reference sequence). From RNA transcripts, TCR beta CDR3 regions were amplified. A first-round RT-PCR of the TCR CDR3 used the HTBI primer set. TCRdb passed the multiplex PCR reads through MiXCR, listing each CDR3 protein once. The top ten hold roughly 24% of the sample, which has around 300,000 distinct CDR3 sequences, around 14% seen once.

Sequenced material: blood. This clonotype was sampled from a woman younger than 45 with Graves' hyperthyroidism. The chain joins TRBV20-1 to TRBJ2-7, with D perhaps TRBD2 (5 bases). The CDR3 loop is CSARDDGNHYEQYF. The CDR3 nucleotides read TGCAGTGCTAGAGACGACGGGAACCACTACGAGCAGTACTTC.